This TCR beta chain is drawn from a study of CD8 T cells in Susac syndrome (dated by TCRdb to the late 2010s). For the wider study: Repertoire sequencing was used to test whether CD8+ T cell activation and differentiation in Susac syndrome was antigen driven.

The CDR3, cysteine through phenylalanine, is 14 amino acids long. Only the CDR3 portion is preserved as DNA: 42 bases, with reading frame beginning at the first base. V and J are trimmed by 1 base and 14 bases, and the gene matches miss 9 bases of the junction. Based on the germline V gene, the CDR1 and CDR2 sequences are MDHEN and SYDVKM. What the research found in general, with its limitations: The study acknowledged that relatively few individuals were included in the TCR sequencing and HLA analysis.

As for this clonotype: Which antigen it targets is not known. There are no base qualities to consult, and no much larger clone falls within one base.

RNA was extracted using the RNeasy kit, and roughly 0.45 to 1 ug of the RNA was reverse transcribed with random hexamers. The immunoSEQ multiplex PCR assay, which covers 54 Vbeta and 13 Jbeta segments, was used to amplify TCR beta CDR3 regions. PCR amplification bias was corrected by using a synthetic template baseline for primer optimization and computational correction. In the original analysis: Only productive sequences were kept, with reads annotated to V, D and J genes according to IMGT and analyzed in immunoSEQ Analyzer. To calculate clonality, Shannon entropy was normalized by log2 of the number of productive unique sequences and then subtracted from one. For each patient and control, public and private clones were evaluated among the 100 most prevalent clones. A clone was defined as Susac-specific if it was absent from the healthy and MS cohorts, from about a thousand published viral clones and from other ImmuneACCESS disease sequences. TCRdb reworked the public reads: Q25 trimming with fastp, MiXCR clone assembly, productive beta chains retained. Rows with a matching CDR3 protein are joined into one entry that keeps the most common DNA and genes. What appears here as the V and J calls and clone size reflects TCRdb's work, not the paper's. In all, the sample holds about 250,000 distinct CDR3 sequences, and about 94% of those were seen once. Around 0.07% of the sample goes to the ten largest clones.

Peripheral blood CD8+ and CD4+ T cells from healthy donors, Susac syndrome patients and multiple sclerosis patients were profiled by high-throughput TCR beta sequencing. Multiple sclerosis controls were treatment-naive patients with stable or active relapsing-remitting disease fulfilling revised McDonald criteria. Bulk CD8+ and CD4+ T cells were purified by magnetic negative isolation, while CD8+ TEMRA cells were enriched using FACS. Blood was drawn into EDTA tubes, processed within 24 hours, and PBMCs were isolated by density gradient centrifugation. PBMCs destined for TCR sequencing were cryopreserved in liquid nitrogen and later thawed in a 37 °C water bath. The sorted or isolated CD4+, CD8+ and CD8+ TEMRA cells reached a purity of at least 90%.

The chain is assembled from TRBV28 and TRBJ2-1; TRBD1 agrees with 9 junctional bases. The sample taken for sequencing was CD4+ T cells from PBMCs. This TCR came from a human donor with multiple sclerosis. This receptor carries the CDR3 CASSLSGWRDREFF. At the DNA level, the sequence is TGTGCCAGCAGTTTATCGGGGTGGCGGGACAGGGAGTTCTTC.